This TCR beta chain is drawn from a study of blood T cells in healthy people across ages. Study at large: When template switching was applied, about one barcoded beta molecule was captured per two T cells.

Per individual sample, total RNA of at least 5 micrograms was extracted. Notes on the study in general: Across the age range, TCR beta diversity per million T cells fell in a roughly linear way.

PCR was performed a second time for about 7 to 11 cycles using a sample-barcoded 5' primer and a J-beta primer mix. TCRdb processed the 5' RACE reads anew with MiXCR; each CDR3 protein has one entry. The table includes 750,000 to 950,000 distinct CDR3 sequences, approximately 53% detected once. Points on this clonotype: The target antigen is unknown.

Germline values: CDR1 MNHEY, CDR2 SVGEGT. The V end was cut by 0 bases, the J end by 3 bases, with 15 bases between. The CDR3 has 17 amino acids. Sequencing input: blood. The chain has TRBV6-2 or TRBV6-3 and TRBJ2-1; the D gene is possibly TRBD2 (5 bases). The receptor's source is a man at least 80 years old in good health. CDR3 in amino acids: CASSYSIYRDSYNEQFF. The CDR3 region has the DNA TGTGCCAGCAGTTACTCTATCTACCGGGATAGCTACAATGAGCAGTTCTTC.